These 3 T cell receptor beta chains share one sample of origin, sequenced in a study of T cells in Graves' hyperthyroidism and ophthalmopathy. RNA transcripts yielded amplified TCR beta CDR3 regions. The HTBI primer set was used in a first-round RT-PCR of the TCR CDR3. TCRdb independently ran MiXCR on the multiplex PCR reads; one entry per CDR3 protein. Of roughly 700,000 distinct CDR3 sequences listed, approximately 40% are singletons. The sequenced material came from blood. The receptors originated from a woman in her forties with Graves' hyperthyroidism.

J is TRBJ1-1 and V is TRBV12-3 or TRBV12-4; 7 bases line up with TRBD1. This CDR3 is built from 14 residues. With 3 bases clipped from V and 5 bases from J, the junction kept 6 bases outside the gene matches. CDR3 sequence: CASSLGRGPTEAFF. Here the CDR3 DNA reads TGTGCCAGCAGTTTGGGGAGGGGGCCAACTGAAGCTTTCTTT.

This clonotype was detected ten times or more. The rearrangement links TRBV20-1 to TRBJ1-3; maybe TRBD1 (6 bases). The CDR3 sequence is 15 residues long. The germline gives CDR1 DFQATT, CDR2 SNEGSKA (reference sequence). Trimming removed 0 bases from V and 3 bases from J, with 12 bases in between. The chain's CDR3 is CSARDWGASGNTIYF. CDR3 DNA: TGCAGTGCTAGAGACTGGGGGGCAAGTGGAAACACCATATATTTT.

The rearrangement uses TRBV20-1 and TRBJ2-7; perhaps TRBD1 as D (6 bases). CDR3 length equals 14 residues. Deletions cut 6 bases from V and 5 bases from J, with 20 bases between. Germline CDR1 reads DFQATT; CDR2 reads SNEGSKA (reference sequence). CDR3 bases: TGCAGTGCCATGGGGGCCGGGGCAGGGGACGAGCAGTACTTC. Its translation: CSAMGAGAGDEQYF.